In this sample, the clone carrying this TCR beta chain turned up many times. The antigen remains unidentified. The sample is drawn from a study of T-cell reconstitution after alpha-beta-depleted transplantation in children. Researchers prepared the TCRbeta library using unique molecular identifiers, the study reports. TCRdb re-called the PCR reads through MiXCR, storing one row per CDR3 protein. In the table there are hundreds of thousands of distinct CDR3 sequences, approximately 14% of which are singletons. Study-level findings and limits: Alpha-beta T cells present about two months after transplant were reported to originate from several hundred expanded graft clones. Several patients had high TCRbeta diversity at day 60; it came from surviving recipient T cells and thymic progenitors. T-cell counts and diversity at one year following transplant were attributed mainly to newly produced T cells.

The V gene lost 5 bases and the J gene lost 1 base, with 8 bases spanning the gap. This CDR3 comprises 12 residues. CDR1 is DFQATT and CDR2 is SNEGSKA in the germline V gene (reference sequence). The genes are TRBV20-1 and TRBJ1-1; unclear D gene. The source material was PBMCs, sampled before TCRalphabeta/CD19-depleted stem cell transplant. This sequence was found in a girl aged 2-10 years with congenital amegakaryocytic thrombocytopenia, due to receive a stem cell transplant. This CDR3 reads CSAWTENTEAFF. CDR3 sequence (DNA): TGCAGTGCTTGGACGGAGAACACTGAAGCTTTCTTT.